This entry lists 21 T cell receptor beta chains sequenced from one sample in a study of OX40 agonist ivuxolimab in advanced cancers. Generated by immunoSEQ multiplex PCR, the TCRdb table keeps only in-frame clones and is missing some. The sample has roughly 25,000 clones; more than 65% are singletons. The sample in question was CD4+ or CD8+ T cells sorted from blood, obtained in a trial of the OX40 agonist ivuxolimab. These receptors came from an adult with an advanced solid tumor such as melanoma, head and neck, liver or kidney cancer.

In DNA, the CDR3 is TGTGCCAGCAGCCCGAGGGGGACAGGGAGCTCCTATAATTCACCCCTCCACTTT. It specifies CASSPRGTGSSYNSPLHF. The chain employs TRBV7-8 and TRBJ1-6, with 9 bases lining up with TRBD1. The junction had 8 bases not matched to a gene; V was cut back by 5 bases and J by 0 bases. The CDR3 is 18 amino acids. Germline CDR1 is SGHVS and CDR2 is FQNEAQ.

This sequence joins TRBV13 and TRBJ1-2; D possibly corresponds to TRBD1 (5 bases). This CDR3 contains 16 residues. Per the germline V gene, CDR1 is PRHDT and CDR2 is FYEKMQ (reference sequence). Trimming removed 4 bases from V and 6 bases from J, with 21 bases in between. CDR3 loop: CASSSRQTPGGNGYTF. The CDR3 nucleotides read TGTGCCAGCAGCTCCCGACAGACCCCGGGGGGTAATGGCTACACCTTC.

This chain joins TRBV25-1 and TRBJ1-4, with D perhaps TRBD1 (6 bases). The CDR3 totals 17 residues. The V gene's germline CDR1 is MGHDK and CDR2 SYGVNS. With 2 bases removed from V and 0 bases from J, the gap between germline ends came to 13 bases. CDR3: CASSENRAGATNEKLFF. CDR3 DNA sequence: TGTGCCAGCAGTGAAAATCGGGCAGGGGCAACTAATGAAAAACTGTTTTTT.

The chain has TRBV4-3 and TRBJ2-7, with TRBD1 identical over 9 bases. The germline gives CDR1 LGHNA, CDR2 YSLEER. Trimming cost V 4 bases and J 2 bases; bases outside gene matches: 3. The CDR3 loop spans 14 amino acids. In DNA form, the CDR3 reads TGCGCCAGCAGCCCAGGACAGGGGACCTACGAGCAGTACTTC. This encodes CASSPGQGTYEQYF.

This clone was picked up one time. This chain links TRBV4-3 with TRBJ2-7, with D tentatively TRBD2 (6 bases). Trimming removed 1 base at V and 2 bases at J, with 12 bases between. Germline V gives CDR1 LGHNA, CDR2 YSLEER. CDR3 length: 15 amino acids. The CDR3 nucleotides are TGCGCCAGCAGCCAAGGGATCCCGGGGGCCTACGAGCAGTACTTC. Protein: CASSQGIPGAYEQYF.

This chain joins TRBV7-9 and TRBJ2-7; D gene ambiguous. The germline V gene has CDR1 SEHNR and CDR2 FQNEAQ (reference sequence). Trimming removed 5 bases at V and 3 bases at J, with 14 bases between. The CDR3 sequence is 14 residues long. The CDR3 protein is CASSGINSHYEQYF. Written as DNA, the CDR3 is TGTGCCAGCAGCGGTATCAACAGCCACTACGAGCAGTACTTC.

This chain joins TRBV7-2 and TRBJ1-5; no clear D gene. Looked up from germline, CDR1 is SGHTA and CDR2 is FQGNSA. The CDR3 loop spans 15 amino acids. Trimming pared 0 bases from V and 0 bases from J, leaving 6 bases between. The DNA of the CDR3 is TGTGCCAGCAGCTTAGCCTGGGGTAGCAATCAGCCCCAGCATTTT. It encodes CASSLAWGSNQPQHF.

This clone is labeled as medium-sized (0.01 to 0.1%). The chain recombines TRBV9 with TRBJ2-2; D might be TRBD1 (5 bases). Trimming pared 1 base from V and 8 bases from J, leaving 15 bases between. Per the germline V gene, CDR1 is SGDLS and CDR2 is YYNGEE. CDR3 length: 15 residues. The CDR3 here is CASSVWAGKPGELFF. The CDR3 DNA is TGTGCCAGCAGCGTATGGGCAGGGAAGCCTGGGGAGCTGTTTTTT. The entire variable domain, with the rest obtained from reference TRBV9 and TRBJ2-2, is as follows: DSGVTQTPKHLITATGQRVTLRCSPRSGDLSVYWYQQSLDQGLQFLIQYYNGEERAKGNILERFSAQQFPDLHSELNLSSLELGDSALYFCASSVWAGKPGELFFGEGSRLTVL.

This chain uses TRBV25-1 with TRBJ2-7; D gene unclear. This CDR3 contains 12 residues. Per germline, CDR1 MGHDK and CDR2 SYGVNS. Trimming shortened V by 3 bases and J by 7 bases, and 10 bases separated the two germline ends. CDR3 loop: CASSETLEEQYF. CDR3 in DNA: TGTGCCAGCAGTGAGACATTGGAGGAGCAGTACTTC.

The chain is built from TRBV29-1 and TRBJ1-3; D is perhaps TRBD1 (5 bases). Deletions cut 4 bases from V and 1 base from J, with 11 bases between. This CDR3 has 14 amino acids. From germline, CDR1 is SQVTM and CDR2 ANQGSEA. CDR3 nucleotides: TGCAGCGTTGTCTCGGGGGGGTCTGGAAACACCATATATTTT. Amino acid sequence: CSVVSGGSGNTIYF.

This clone was counted a few times. In DNA form, the CDR3 reads TGTGCCAGCAGCCTGGACTCCTATAATGAAAAACTGTTTTTT. This gives the protein CASSLDSYNEKLFF. The J gene is TRBJ1-4, the V gene TRBV5-4; D gene ambiguous. V gave up 4 bases and J gave up 4 bases, with 11 bases separating them. The germline V gene has CDR1 SGHNT and CDR2 YYREEE (reference sequence). The CDR3 has 14 residues.

The CDR3, as DNA: TGTGCCAGCAGGGACAGGCGGAACACCGGGGAGCTGTTTTTT. This codes for CASRDRRNTGELFF. The chain is built from TRBV7-9 and TRBJ2-2, with 7 bases matching TRBD1. Germline values: CDR1 SEHNR, CDR2 FQNEAQ (reference sequence). CDR3 length equals 14 residues. Unmatched junction bases numbered 2, after V lost 6 bases and J lost 1 base.

The chain carries TRBV5-4 and TRBJ2-2; D call uncertain. In germline, CDR1 is SGHNT, CDR2 YYREEE (reference sequence). V was pared by 4 bases and J by 5 bases, with 9 bases between. This CDR3 has 13 residues. CDR3 sequence (DNA): TGTGCCAGCAGCCCACCCCTTACCGGGGAGCTGTTTTTT. Translation: CASSPPLTGELFF.

This chain uses TRBV9 with TRBJ2-2; 8 nucleotides match TRBD1. Germline-derived CDR1 and CDR2 are SGDLS and YYNGEE. The V and J ends lost 4 bases and 6 bases, in that order; junction bases with no gene match: 5. The CDR3 is made up of 14 amino acids. The CDR3 here is CASSSHRGAGELFF. For the CDR3, the DNA is TGTGCCAGCAGCTCCCACAGGGGGGCCGGGGAGCTGTTTTTT.

The rearrangement links TRBV9 to TRBJ2-5, with 9 bases aligning to TRBD1. The better agreement between TRBJ2-7 and the DNA end casts doubt on the J call. Germline CDR1 reads SGDLS; CDR2 reads YYNGEE. The CDR3 is 13 amino acids. The CDR3 sequence is CASSAGQGDEQYF. The CDR3 DNA is TGTGCCAGCAGCGCGGGACAGGGTGACGAGCAGTACTTC.

This rearrangement joins TRBV30 to TRBJ1-2; 9 bases match TRBD1. Germline V gives CDR1 GTSNPN, CDR2 SVGIG (reference sequence). Trimming cost V 5 bases and J 5 bases; bases outside gene matches: 6. CDR3 length equals 13 residues. The CDR3 coding sequence is TGTGCCTGGGCCCCCGGGACAGGGTATGGCTACACCTTC. Amino acid sequence: CAWAPGTGYGYTF.

V is TRBV10-3 and J is TRBJ2-3; 11 bases map to TRBD2. Germline CDR1 is ENHRY and CDR2 is SYGVKD. The length of the CDR3 is 15 residues. V was clipped by 6 bases and J by 2 bases; unmatched bases: 4. CDR3 sequence reads: CAISTSGGATDTQYF. The CDR3 DNA is TGTGCCATCAGCACTAGCGGGGGCGCCACAGATACGCAGTATTTT.

The rearrangement joins TRBV7-9 to TRBJ2-2; D is ambiguous. The germline V gene has CDR1 SEHNR and CDR2 FQNEAQ (reference sequence). This CDR3 comprises 16 residues. Trimming stripped 1 base from V and 7 bases from J, with 16 bases between. The CDR3 bases are TGTGCCAGCAGCTTAGGGGTTGTGAAGCGCCGCGGGGAGCTGTTTTTT. Amino acids: CASSLGVVKRRGELFF.

The rearrangement joins TRBV5-4 to TRBJ2-7; 11 bases are a match to TRBD1. The CDR3 length is 16 residues. CDR1 SGHNT and CDR2 YYREEE come from the germline V gene (reference sequence). The junction had 8 bases not matched to a gene; V was cut back by 4 bases and J by 2 bases. The CDR3 reads CASSQEKGQGAYEQYF. The CDR3 bases are TGTGCCAGCAGCCAAGAGAAGGGACAGGGGGCCTACGAGCAGTACTTC.

The chain couples TRBV4-3 to TRBJ2-4; 15 bases align to TRBD2. The CDR3 has 18 residues. V dropped 0 bases and J dropped 8; count of bases not matched to a gene: 8. Germline V CDR1 and CDR2: LGHNA, YSLEER. CDR3 sequence: CASSQERTSGGEWDIQYF. The CDR3 DNA is TGCGCCAGCAGCCAAGAGAGGACTAGCGGGGGGGAATGGGACATTCAGTACTTC.

The chain recombines TRBV14 with TRBJ2-3; D not resolved. Germline loops: CDR1 SGHDN, CDR2 FVKESK. V was trimmed by 0 bases and J by 6 bases, leaving 10 bases between them. This CDR3 is built from 14 residues. In DNA, the CDR3 is TGTGCCAGCAGCCAAGACCAGTCCTGGGATACGCAGTATTTT. Its protein is CASSQDQSWDTQYF.